This T cell receptor (beta chain) originates from a study of graft-versus-host responses after intestinal transplantation. Concerning this clone: Antigen: not known.

The CDR3 covers 17 residues. Germline V gives CDR1 SGHAT, CDR2 FQNNGV. The V gene end was trimmed by 3 bases and the J gene end by 0 bases; junction bases not matched to a gene: 6. Repertoires were generated with immunoSEQ multiplex PCR, while TCRdb's copy carries only in-frame clones and drops some. Of tens of thousands of clones listed, over 60% are singletons. Findings and limits, study-wide: Among recipient marrow samples, GvH clones were found; some appeared first in ileum or blood.

Lymphocytes from graft epithelium and lamina propria were isolated. This sequence joins TRBV11-2 and TRBJ2-4; the match to TRBD1 covers 9 bases. The starting material was ileum tissue, obtained 98 days after intestinal transplantation. The clonotype was recovered from a human patient who received an intestinal transplant, so some T cells may come from the graft donor. CDR3 protein: CASSFRTGEVAKNIQYF. For the CDR3, the DNA is TGTGCCAGCAGCTTCCGGACAGGGGAGGTAGCCAAAAACATTCAGTACTTC.